The T cell receptor (beta chain) under discussion was sequenced for a study of vaccination and CD4 T cells after COVID-19. This CDR3 spans 17 amino acids. The V and J ends lost 1 base and 1 base, in that order; junction bases with no gene match: 6. CDR1 is SGHNT and CDR2 is YYREEE in the germline V gene (reference sequence). Specified treatment: roughly 10-day PBMC culture with coronavirus spike peptide pools or control peptides (ViraFEST assay). Ahead of the COVID-19 pandemic (2011-2018), the CD4+ T cells of the unexposed donor were collected. It was with 10 IU/ml IL-2 and roughly 9 ug/ml peptide pools that 1.5 million to 2.5 million PBMCs per well were cultured. Where cells permitted, unexposed-donor CD4+ T cells were probed with SARS-CoV-2 S/N and four cold-coronavirus spikes. Regarding the study as a whole: Convalescent patients displayed spike mono-reactivity in 304 of 307 vaccine-specific clones.

This clonotype appeared a few times. What it binds is unknown. Sequencing of the DNA from cultured CD4+ T cells was carried out with the Oncomine TCR Beta short-read assay. Genomic DNA was drawn out of CD4+ T cells grown in culture. TCRdb passed the PCR reads through MiXCR, listing each CDR3 protein once. Altogether about 6,000 distinct CDR3 sequences are present, 40% to 60% being singletons, with the ten largest covering more than 20%. V gene TRBV5-4 combines with J gene TRBJ2-3; 10 bases line up with TRBD2. This TCR derives from a human donor in good health. The sequenced sample consisted of CD4+ T cells from blood, cultured in vitro. The CDR3 sequence: CASSLYLAGDGTDTQYF. The CDR3 region has the DNA TGTGCCAGCAGCTTGTACCTAGCGGGAGATGGCACAGATACGCAGTATTTT. Together with reference TRBV5-4 and TRBJ2-3, the CDR3 gives the full variable domain: ETGVTQSPTHLIKTRGQQVTLRCSSQSGHNTVSWYQQALGQGPQFIFQYYREEENGRGNFPPRFSGLQFPNYSSELNVNALELDDSALYLCASSLYLAGDGTDTQYFGPGTRLTVL.